This T cell receptor (beta chain) originates from a study of T cells after yellow fever vaccination. In making TCR cDNA, 5'RACE template switching added a universal primer site and UMIs to it. TCRdb re-called the 5' RACE reads through MiXCR, storing one row per CDR3 protein. The sample has more than 300,000 distinct CDR3 sequences; 6.5% to 8.5% are singletons. This clonotype has just a few counts. The antigen is not known. General study findings and limits: Detected again after the booster were most primary-vaccination clones, at 95% to 98% CD4 and around 91% CD8. There was a possibility that FACS-sorted repertoires contained abundant clonotypes contaminating from the bulk population. CD4 and CD8 compartments shared a small share of clonotypes.

Germline CDR1 and CDR2: SGHVS and FQNEAQ. The CDR3 covers 14 residues. With 1 base removed from V and 2 bases from J, the gap between germline ends came to 8 bases. The rearrangement joins TRBV7-8 to TRBJ1-1, with D possibly matching TRBD1 (5 bases). The TCR was taken from a man aged 18-30 years who received the YFV17D yellow fever vaccine. The material was PBMCs, obtained approximately 40 days after the first yellow fever vaccination. This chain's CDR3 is CASSLVRDNTEAFF. In DNA form, the CDR3 reads TGTGCCAGCAGCTTAGTCAGGGACAACACTGAAGCTTTCTTT.